This T cell receptor beta chain was sequenced during a study of T cells in Graves' hyperthyroidism and ophthalmopathy. Germline lookup yields CDR1 SEHNR and CDR2 FQNEAQ (reference sequence). The length of the CDR3 is 16 residues. The V segment lost 5 bases and the J segment 3 bases; nucleotides outside the gene matches: 7. Hyperthyroidism patients were newly diagnosed, had disease duration under 2 months, and were aged 18 to 65 years. A patient was excluded if there was uncontrolled infection, other autoimmune disease, pregnancy or lactation. Overall study findings and caveats: Also found in blood were most expanded thyroid clonotypes above 0.001.

Amplification targeted TCR beta CDR3 regions from RNA transcripts. Initially, a first-round RT-PCR of the TCR CDR3 employed the HTBI primer set. TCRdb independently ran MiXCR on the multiplex PCR reads; one entry per CDR3 protein. The sample includes 530,000 or so distinct CDR3 sequences, under 60% seen only once; the top ten take roughly 7.7%. This clonotype was observed many times. What it binds is not known. The clonotype was recovered from a woman aged 18-29 years with Graves' hyperthyroidism. The sample consisted of peripheral blood or thyroid tissue (not recorded which). J is TRBJ2-2 and V is TRBV7-9; 9 nucleotides line up with TRBD2. CDR3 protein: CASSGVAGEHTGELFF. In nucleotides, the CDR3 is TGTGCCAGCAGCGGTGTAGCGGGAGAGCACACCGGGGAGCTGTTTTTT.